The entry that follows covers one T cell receptor (beta chain) sequence. Researchers tagged individual cDNA molecules with unique molecular identifiers. Using its own MiXCR run on the 5' RACE reads, TCRdb lists one record per CDR3 protein. The repertoire has 60,000 to 75,000 distinct CDR3 sequences, about an eighth of them found once; the top ten carry roughly 5.7%. The germline V gene has CDR1 SGHTA and CDR2 FQGNSA. Trimming left V 9 bases short and J 3 bases short, with 15 bases between. This CDR3 has 13 amino acids. The sample is drawn from a study of early T cells in non-severe SARS-CoV-2 infection. On the study more broadly: Unpaired chains resulted from sequencing bulk RNA of unsorted whole blood.

The clonotype comes from an adult who was a healthcare worker with PCR-confirmed SARS-CoV-2 infection or an uninfected control (not recorded which). J is TRBJ2-7 and V is TRBV7-2, with D maybe TRBD2 (6 bases). The source was whole blood, collected at baseline. The CDR3 bases are TGTGCCAGTGGACGGGGGATTATCTACGAGCAGTACTTC. This sequence encodes CASGRGIIYEQYF.